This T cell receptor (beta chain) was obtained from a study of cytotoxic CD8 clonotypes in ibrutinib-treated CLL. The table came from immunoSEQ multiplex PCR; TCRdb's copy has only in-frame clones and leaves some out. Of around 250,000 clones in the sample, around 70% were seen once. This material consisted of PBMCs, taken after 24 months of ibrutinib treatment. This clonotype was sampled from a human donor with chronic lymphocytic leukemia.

Written as DNA, the CDR3 is TGTGCCAGCAGTTTATTGGGGTCGCGACAAGGAGGTCGGGATACGCAGTATTTT. It encodes CASSLLGSRQGGRDTQYF. The V call is TRBV27, the J call TRBJ2-3; D is possibly TRBD2 (5 bases). Trimming pared 1 base from V and 6 bases from J, leaving 23 bases between. Looked up from germline, CDR1 is MNHEY and CDR2 is SMNVEV (reference sequence). The CDR3 is made up of 18 amino acids.